This T cell receptor (beta chain) was recorded in a study of cytomegalovirus exposure and HLA in healthy donors. The V gene lost 2 bases and the J gene lost 7 bases, with 17 bases spanning the gap. Germline CDR1 and CDR2: MNHEY and SVGAGI. CDR3 length: 15 residues. To note about this clone: The antigen is unknown.

Study results and limitations: Many donors shared some public TCRs, even though most TCR sequences were rare. Some TCR beta chains (164 of them) were listed as cytomegalovirus-associated.

Primers included in the PCR were 60 Vbeta and 13 Jbeta primers. Only in-frame clones appear in the TCRdb table, and some are missing; sequencing was by immunoSEQ multiplex PCR. The sample spans 60,000 to 100,000 clones; the ten largest clones claim about 4.6%. The chain carries TRBV6-5 and TRBJ2-5; D perhaps matches TRBD2 (5 bases). Sample: PBMCs. The receptor was derived from a man younger than 40 in good health and CMV-seronegative. The CDR3 spells CASSYHGVGPPTQYF. CDR3 nucleotide sequence: TGTGCCAGCAGTTACCACGGGGTAGGACCGCCGACCCAGTACTTC.